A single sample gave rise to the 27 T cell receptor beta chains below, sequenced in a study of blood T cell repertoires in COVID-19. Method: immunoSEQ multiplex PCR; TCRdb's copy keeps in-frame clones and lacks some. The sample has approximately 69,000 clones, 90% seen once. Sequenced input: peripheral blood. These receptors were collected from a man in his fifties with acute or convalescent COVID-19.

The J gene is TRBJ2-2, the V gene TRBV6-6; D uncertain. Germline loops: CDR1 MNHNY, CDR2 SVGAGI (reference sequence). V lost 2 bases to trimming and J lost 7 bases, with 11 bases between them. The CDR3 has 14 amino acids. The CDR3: CASSYGPYDGELFF. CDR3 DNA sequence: TGTGCCAGCAGTTACGGCCCGTATGACGGGGAGCTGTTTTTT.

The CDR3 sequence is CASSPRRGLAGGPSTDTQYF. In nucleotides, the CDR3 is TGCGCCAGCAGCCCCAGAAGGGGACTAGCGGGAGGGCCTAGTACAGATACGCAGTATTTT. V is TRBV5-1 and J is TRBJ2-3; 16 bases fit TRBD2. The CDR3 consists of 20 residues. After removal of 4 bases from V and 3 bases from J, the junction contained 14 bases not matched to a gene. Per the germline V gene, CDR1 is SGHRS and CDR2 is YFSETQ. The full variable domain, in which reference TRBV5-1 and TRBJ2-3 provide the parts outside the CDR3, is KAGVTQTPRYLIKTRGQQVTLSCSPISGHRSVSWYQQTPGQGLQFLFEYFSETQRNKGNFPGRFSGRQFSNSRSEMNVSTLELGDSALYLCASSPRRGLAGGPSTDTQYFGPGTRLTVL.

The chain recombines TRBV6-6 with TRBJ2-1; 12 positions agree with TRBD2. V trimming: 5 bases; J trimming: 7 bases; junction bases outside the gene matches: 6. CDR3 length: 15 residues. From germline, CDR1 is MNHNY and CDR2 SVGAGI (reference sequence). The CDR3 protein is CASSKLAGGVNEQFF. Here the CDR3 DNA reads TGTGCCAGCAGTAAACTAGCGGGAGGAGTAAATGAGCAGTTCTTC.

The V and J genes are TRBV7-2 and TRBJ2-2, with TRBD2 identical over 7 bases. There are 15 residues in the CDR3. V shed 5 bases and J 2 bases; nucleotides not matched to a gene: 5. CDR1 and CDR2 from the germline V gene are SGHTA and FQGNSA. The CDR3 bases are TGTGCCAGCAGCCCGACTAGCCGAAACACCGGGGAGCTGTTTTTT. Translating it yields CASSPTSRNTGELFF.

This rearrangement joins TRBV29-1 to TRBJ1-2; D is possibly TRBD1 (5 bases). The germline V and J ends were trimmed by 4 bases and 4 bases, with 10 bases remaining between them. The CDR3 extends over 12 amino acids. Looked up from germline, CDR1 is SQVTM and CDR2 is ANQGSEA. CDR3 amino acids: CSVATGVYGYTF. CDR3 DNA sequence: TGCAGCGTTGCAACAGGTGTCTATGGCTACACCTTC.

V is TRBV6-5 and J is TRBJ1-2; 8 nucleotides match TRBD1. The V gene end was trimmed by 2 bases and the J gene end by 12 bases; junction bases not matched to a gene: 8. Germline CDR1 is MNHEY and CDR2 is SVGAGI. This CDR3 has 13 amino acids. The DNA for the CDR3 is TGTGCCAGCAGTTACACGAGACAGGGGAGTAACACCTTC. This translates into CASSYTRQGSNTF.

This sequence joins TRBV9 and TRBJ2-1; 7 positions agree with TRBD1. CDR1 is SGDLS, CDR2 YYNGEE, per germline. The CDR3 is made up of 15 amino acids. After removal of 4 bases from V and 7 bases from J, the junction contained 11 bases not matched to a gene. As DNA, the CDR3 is TGTGCCAGCAGCCCCCGAGGGGGCGCCGGGAATGAGCAGTTCTTC. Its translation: CASSPRGGAGNEQFF.

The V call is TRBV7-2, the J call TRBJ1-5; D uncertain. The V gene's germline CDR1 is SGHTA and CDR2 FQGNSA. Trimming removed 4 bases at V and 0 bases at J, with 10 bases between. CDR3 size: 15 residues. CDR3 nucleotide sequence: TGTGCCAGCAGCTCCCAGGTTCTTAGCAATCAGCCCCAGCATTTT. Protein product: CASSSQVLSNQPQHF.

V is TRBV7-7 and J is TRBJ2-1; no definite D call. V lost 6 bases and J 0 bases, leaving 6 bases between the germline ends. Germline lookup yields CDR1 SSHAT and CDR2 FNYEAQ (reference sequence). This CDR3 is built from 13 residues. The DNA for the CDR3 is TGTGCCAGCAGTCTCAGCTCCTACAATGAGCAGTTCTTC. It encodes CASSLSSYNEQFF.

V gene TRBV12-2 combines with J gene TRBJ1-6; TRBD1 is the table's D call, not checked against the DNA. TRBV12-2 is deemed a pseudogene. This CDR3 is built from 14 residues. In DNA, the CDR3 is TGTGCAAGTCGCGCGGACAGGGGAAAATCACCCCTCCACTTT. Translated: CASRADRGKSPLHF.

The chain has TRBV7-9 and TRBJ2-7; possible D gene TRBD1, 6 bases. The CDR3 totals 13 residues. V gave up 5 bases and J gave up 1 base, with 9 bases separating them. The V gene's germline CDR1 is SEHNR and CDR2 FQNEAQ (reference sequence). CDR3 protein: CASSPTGSYEQYF. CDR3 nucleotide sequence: TGTGCCAGCAGCCCGACAGGTTCCTACGAGCAGTACTTC.

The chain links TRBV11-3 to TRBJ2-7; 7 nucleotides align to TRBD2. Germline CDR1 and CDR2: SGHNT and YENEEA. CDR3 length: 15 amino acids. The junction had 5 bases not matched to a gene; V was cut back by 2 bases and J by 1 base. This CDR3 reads CASSLNWEGSYEQYF. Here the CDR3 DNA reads TGTGCCAGCAGCTTAAACTGGGAGGGATCCTACGAGCAGTACTTC.

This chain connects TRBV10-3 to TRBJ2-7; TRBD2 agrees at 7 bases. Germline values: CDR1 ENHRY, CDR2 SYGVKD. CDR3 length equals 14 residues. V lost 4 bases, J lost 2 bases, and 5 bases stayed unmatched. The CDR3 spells CAISAGGAAYEQYF. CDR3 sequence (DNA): TGTGCCATCAGTGCGGGGGGAGCCGCCTACGAGCAGTACTTC.

The CDR3 DNA follows: TGTGCCAGCTCACCCGGGACAGCTATCTCTGGAAACACCATATATTTT. It specifies CASSPGTAISGNTIYF. The chain is built from TRBV18 and TRBJ1-3, with 7 bases matching TRBD1. The CDR3 runs to 16 residues. Per the germline V gene, CDR1 is KGHSH and CDR2 is LQKENI. Trimming took 3 bases from V and 0 from J; bases not matched to a gene: 5. The full variable domain, completed using reference TRBV18 and TRBJ1-3, is NAGVMQNPRHLVRRRGQEARLRCSPMKGHSHVYWYRQLPEEGLKFMVYLQKENIIDESGMPKERFSAEFPKEGPSILRIQQVVRGDSAAYFCASSPGTAISGNTIYFGEGSWLTVV.

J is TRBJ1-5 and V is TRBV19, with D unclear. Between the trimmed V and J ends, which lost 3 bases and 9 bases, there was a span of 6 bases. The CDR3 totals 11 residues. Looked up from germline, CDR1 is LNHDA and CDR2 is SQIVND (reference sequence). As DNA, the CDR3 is TGTGCCAGTAGTATTCCGGGGCCCCAGCATTTT. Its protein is CASSIPGPQHF.

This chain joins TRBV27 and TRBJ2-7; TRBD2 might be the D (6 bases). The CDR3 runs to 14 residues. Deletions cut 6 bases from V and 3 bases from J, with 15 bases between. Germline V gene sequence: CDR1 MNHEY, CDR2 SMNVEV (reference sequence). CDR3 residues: CASSPTRLVYEQYF. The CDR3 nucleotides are TGTGCCAGCAGCCCAACGCGACTAGTCTACGAGCAGTACTTC.

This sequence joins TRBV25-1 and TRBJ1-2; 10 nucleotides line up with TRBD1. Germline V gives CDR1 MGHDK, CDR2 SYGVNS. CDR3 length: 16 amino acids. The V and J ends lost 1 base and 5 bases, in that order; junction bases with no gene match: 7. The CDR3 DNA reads TGTGCCAGCAGTGAATCGCTCGGACAGGGGGTGTATGGCTACACCTTC. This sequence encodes CASSESLGQGVYGYTF.

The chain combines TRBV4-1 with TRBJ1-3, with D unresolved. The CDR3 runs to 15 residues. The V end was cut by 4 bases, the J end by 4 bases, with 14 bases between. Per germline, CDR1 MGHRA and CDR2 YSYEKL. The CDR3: CASSPPPPLGNTIYF. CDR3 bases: TGCGCCAGCAGCCCCCCACCCCCCCTAGGAAACACCATATATTTT.

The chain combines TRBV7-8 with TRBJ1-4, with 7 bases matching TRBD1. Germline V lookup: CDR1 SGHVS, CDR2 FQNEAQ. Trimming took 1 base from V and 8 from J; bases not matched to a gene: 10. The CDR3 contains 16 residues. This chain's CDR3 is CASSLVQTGTIEKLFF. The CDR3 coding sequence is TGTGCCAGCAGCTTAGTGCAGACAGGGACGATCGAAAAACTGTTTTTT.

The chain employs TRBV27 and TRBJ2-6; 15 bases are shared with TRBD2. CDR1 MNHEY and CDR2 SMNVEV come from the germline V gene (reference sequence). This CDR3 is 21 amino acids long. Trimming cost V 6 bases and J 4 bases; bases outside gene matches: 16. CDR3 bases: TGTGCCAGCAGCACCCTGGGACTAGCGGGAGGCGGTGGGCCCGGGGCCAACGTCCTGACTTTC. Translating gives CASSTLGLAGGGGPGANVLTF. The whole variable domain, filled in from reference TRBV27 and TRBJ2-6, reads EAQVTQNPRYLITVTGKKLTVTCSQNMNHEYMSWYRQDPGLGLRQIYYSMNVEVTDKGDVPEGYKVSRKEKRNFPLILESPSPNQTSLYFCASSTLGLAGGGGPGANVLTFGAGSRLTVL.

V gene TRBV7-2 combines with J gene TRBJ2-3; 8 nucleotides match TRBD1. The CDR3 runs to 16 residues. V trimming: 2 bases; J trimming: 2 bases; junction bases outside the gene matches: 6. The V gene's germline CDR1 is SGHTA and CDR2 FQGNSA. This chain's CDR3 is CASSLTGGPTTDTQYF. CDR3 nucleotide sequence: TGTGCCAGCAGCTTAACAGGGGGTCCGACCACAGATACGCAGTATTTT. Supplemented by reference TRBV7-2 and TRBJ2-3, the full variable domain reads GAGVSQSPSNKVTEKGKDVELRCDPISGHTALYWYRQSLGQGLEFLIYFQGNSAPDKSGLPSDRFSAERTGGSVSTLTIQRTQQEDSAVYLCASSLTGGPTTDTQYFGPGTRLTVL.

The CDR3 nucleotides are TGTGCCAGCTCCCCCGGGACAGGGGCTGAGCAGTACTTC. It specifies CASSPGTGAEQYF. The chain links TRBV18 to TRBJ2-7; 10 nucleotides align to TRBD1. The V segment lost 6 bases and the J segment 7 bases; nucleotides outside the gene matches: 6. Germline assignment: CDR1 KGHSH and CDR2 LQKENI. The CDR3 runs 13 residues.

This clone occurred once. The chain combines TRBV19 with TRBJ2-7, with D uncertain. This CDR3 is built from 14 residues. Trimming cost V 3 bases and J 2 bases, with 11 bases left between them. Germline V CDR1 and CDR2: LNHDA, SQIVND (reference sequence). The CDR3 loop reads CASSMSNSPYEQYF. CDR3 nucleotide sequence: TGTGCCAGTAGTATGTCCAACAGCCCCTACGAGCAGTACTTC.

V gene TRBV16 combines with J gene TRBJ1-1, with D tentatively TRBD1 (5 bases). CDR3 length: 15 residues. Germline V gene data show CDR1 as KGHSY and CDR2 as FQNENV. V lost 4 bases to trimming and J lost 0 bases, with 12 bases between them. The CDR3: CASSRPGVMNTEAFF. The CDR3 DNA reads TGTGCCAGCAGCCGACCGGGGGTCATGAACACTGAAGCTTTCTTT.

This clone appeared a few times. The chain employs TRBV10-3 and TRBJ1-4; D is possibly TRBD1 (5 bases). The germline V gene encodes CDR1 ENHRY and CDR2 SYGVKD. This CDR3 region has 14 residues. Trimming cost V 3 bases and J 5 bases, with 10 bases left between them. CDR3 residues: CAISDQGLNEKLFF. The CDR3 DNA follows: TGTGCCATCAGTGACCAGGGTCTAAATGAAAAACTGTTTTTT.

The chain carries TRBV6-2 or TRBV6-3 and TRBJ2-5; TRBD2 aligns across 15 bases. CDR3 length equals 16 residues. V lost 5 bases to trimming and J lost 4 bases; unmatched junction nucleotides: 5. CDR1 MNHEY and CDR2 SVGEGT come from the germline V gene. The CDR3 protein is CASSTWTSGRGETQYF. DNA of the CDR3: TGTGCCAGCAGTACCTGGACTAGCGGGAGGGGAGAGACCCAGTACTTC.

CDR3 region: CASSRLAGGYNEQFF. CDR3 nucleotide sequence: TGTGCCAGCAGCCGACTAGCGGGAGGATACAATGAGCAGTTCTTC. The J gene is TRBJ2-1, the V gene TRBV6-2 or TRBV6-3; 13 bases are a match to TRBD2. CDR1 and CDR2 (germline): MNHEY, SVGEGT. V trimming: 6 bases; J trimming: 4 bases; junction bases outside the gene matches: 3. This CDR3 region has 15 residues.